Given below is one T cell receptor (beta chain) in context. This entry is derived from a study of blood T cell repertoires in COVID-19. Study background: The samples span acute and convalescent COVID-19 from the United States, Italy and Spain. Sample material is recorded as cDNA or gDNA derived from T cells, B-cell-depleted T cells, or PBMCs.

The ends lost 1 base at V and 2 bases at J; junction bases unmatched: 2. The V gene's germline CDR1 is SGHTA and CDR2 FQGTGA. The CDR3 runs 15 residues. Cohort 3 recovered donors had two negative PCRs, clearance, or symptom resolution. The data were produced by immunoSEQ multiplex PCR, yet TCRdb's version contains in-frame clones alone and is incomplete. The table includes 300,000 to 400,000 clones, 75% to 90% detected once. The receptor's source is a man between 60 and 75 years old who had recovered from COVID-19. The sequencing input was PBMCs or T cells enriched from blood (not recorded which). The chain joins TRBV7-3 to TRBJ1-3; 7 bases match TRBD1. The CDR3 region has the DNA TGTGCCAGCAGCTTAAACAGGGGCCCTGGAAACACCATATATTTT. Translating gives CASSLNRGPGNTIYF.